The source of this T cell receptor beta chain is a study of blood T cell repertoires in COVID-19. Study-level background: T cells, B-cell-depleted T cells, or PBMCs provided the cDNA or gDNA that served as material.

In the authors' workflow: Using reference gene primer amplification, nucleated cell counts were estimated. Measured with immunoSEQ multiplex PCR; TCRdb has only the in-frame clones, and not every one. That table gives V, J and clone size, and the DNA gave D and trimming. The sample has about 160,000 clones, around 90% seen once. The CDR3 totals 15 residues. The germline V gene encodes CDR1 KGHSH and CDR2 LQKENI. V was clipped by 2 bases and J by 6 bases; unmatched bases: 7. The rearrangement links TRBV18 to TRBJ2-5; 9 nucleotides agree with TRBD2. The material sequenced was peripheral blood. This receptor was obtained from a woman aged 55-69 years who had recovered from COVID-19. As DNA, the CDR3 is TGTGCCAGCTCACCAGGCGGGGGGGCCGGGAAGACCCAGTACTTC. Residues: CASSPGGGAGKTQYF.